One T cell receptor (beta chain) is described in this entry. The antigen is unknown. The junction had 4 bases not matched to a gene; V was cut back by 6 bases and J by 2 bases. Germline V lookup: CDR1 ENHRY, CDR2 SYGVKD. The CDR3 is 13 residues long. This entry belongs to a study of T-cell reconstitution after alpha-beta-depleted transplantation in children. Study results and limitations: Roughly two months post-transplant, alpha-beta T cells reportedly originated from several hundred graft clones that had expanded. T-cell counts and diversity at one year following transplant were attributed mainly to newly produced T cells. Surviving recipient T cells and intrathymic progenitors accounted for some patients' high TCRbeta diversity at day 60.

Unique molecular identifiers were incorporated into the prepared TCRbeta library. TCRdb re-called the PCR reads through MiXCR, storing one row per CDR3 protein. Found here are more than 500,000 distinct CDR3 sequences, roughly 10% of them singletons; the top ten hold 12% to 15%. This sequence joins TRBV10-3 and TRBJ2-7; TRBD1 matches 7 bases. The clonotype comes from a female patient between 2 and 15 years old who had a stem cell transplant for aplastic anemia, so the T cells may come from the graft donor. The source material was PBMCs, mostly from graft donor cells, sampled 180 days after TCRalphabeta/CD19-depleted stem cell transplant. DNA of the CDR3: TGTGCCATCAGCCGGGGACAGACCTACGAGCAGTACGTC. This codes for CAISRGQTYEQYV.